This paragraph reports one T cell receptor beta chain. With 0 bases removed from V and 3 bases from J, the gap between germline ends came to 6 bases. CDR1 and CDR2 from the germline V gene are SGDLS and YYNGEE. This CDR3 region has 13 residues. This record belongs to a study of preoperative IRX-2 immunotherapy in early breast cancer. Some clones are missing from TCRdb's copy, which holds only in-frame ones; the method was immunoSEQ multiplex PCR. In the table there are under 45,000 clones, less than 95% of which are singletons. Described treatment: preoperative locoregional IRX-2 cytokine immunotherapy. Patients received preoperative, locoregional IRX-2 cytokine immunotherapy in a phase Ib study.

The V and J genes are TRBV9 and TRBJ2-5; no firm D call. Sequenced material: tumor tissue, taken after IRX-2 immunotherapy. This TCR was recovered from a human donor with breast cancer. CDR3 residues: CASSVGQKETQYF. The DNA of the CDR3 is TGTGCCAGCAGCGTAGGGCAAAAAGAGACCCAGTACTTC. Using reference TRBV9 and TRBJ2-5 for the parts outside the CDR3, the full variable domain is DSGVTQTPKHLITATGQRVTLRCSPRSGDLSVYWYQQSLDQGLQFLIQYYNGEERAKGNILERFSAQQFPDLHSELNLSSLELGDSALYFCASSVGQKETQYFGPGTRLLVL.